The 28 T cell receptor beta chains below all came from one sample that was sequenced in a study of blood T cell repertoires in COVID-19 (dated by TCRdb to about 2020). The library came from the immunoSEQ multiplex PCR assay. Sourced from immuneACCESS, this table was stored by TCRdb with only in-frame sequences that have V and J called. A share of the clones is absent; for the studies checked, an unresolved V gene accounts for under half, and the remainder has no known explanation. The sample has approximately 380,000 clones on record, about nine tenths of them singletons. Just over 0.85% of the sample is in the top ten clones. The sample consisted of PBMCs or T cells enriched from blood (not recorded which). The receptors here all came from a woman in her thirties or forties who had been exposed to COVID-19.

The genes are TRBV7-9 and TRBJ2-7; a possible D gene is TRBD2 (6 bases). CDR3 length equals 15 residues. Germline values: CDR1 SEHNR, CDR2 FQNEAQ (reference sequence). Trimming pared 3 bases from V and 3 bases from J, leaving 15 bases between. The CDR3 protein is CASSLEGSTFYEQYF. CDR3 DNA: TGTGCCAGCAGCTTGGAGGGATCTACTTTCTACGAGCAGTACTTC.

This clone was observed a handful of times. The chain uses TRBV4-2 and TRBJ2-5; tentative D call: TRBD1 (5 bases). The CDR3 length is 15 residues. In germline, CDR1 is LGHNA, CDR2 YNFKEQ. The germline V and J ends were trimmed by 1 base and 4 bases, with 13 bases remaining between them. For the CDR3, the DNA is TGTGCCAGCAGCCAAGTGCAGGGAATTGGAGAGACCCAGTACTTC. Protein sequence: CASSQVQGIGETQYF.

The chain carries TRBV19 and TRBJ1-5, with 10 bases identical to TRBD1. The CDR3 is 15 residues long. Germline CDR1 LNHDA, CDR2 SQIVND (reference sequence). Trimming took 8 bases from V and 0 from J; bases not matched to a gene: 4. CDR3: CASADRGYSNQPQHF. The CDR3 DNA reads TGTGCCAGTGCGGACAGGGGGTATAGCAATCAGCCCCAGCATTTT.

As DNA, the CDR3 is TGTGCCAGTAGTAAGGGACTAGCGACCCTCAGAGAGCAGTTCTTC. It translates to CASSKGLATLREQFF. The chain recombines TRBV19 with TRBJ2-1, with 10 bases that match TRBD2. This CDR3 is built from 15 residues. The V segment lost 4 bases and the J segment 10 bases; nucleotides outside the gene matches: 10. CDR1 is LNHDA and CDR2 is SQIVND in the germline V gene (reference sequence).

The genes are TRBV2 and TRBJ2-7; the match to TRBD2 covers 8 bases. V lost 3 bases, J lost 0 bases, and 4 bases stayed unmatched. There are 15 residues in the CDR3. Germline CDR1 reads SNHLY; CDR2 reads FYNNEI. Written as DNA, the CDR3 is TGTGCCAGCAGTGATAGCGGGACCTCCTCCTACGAGCAGTACTTC. The encoded protein is CASSDSGTSSYEQYF. Complete variable domain (other parts from reference TRBV2 and TRBJ2-7): EPEVTQTPSHQVTQMGQEVILRCVPISNHLYFYWYRQILGQKVEFLVSFYNNEISEKSEIFDDQFSVERPDGSNFTLKIRSTKLEDSAMYFCASSDSGTSSYEQYFGPGTRLTVT.

This chain links TRBV29-1 with TRBJ1-2; tentatively, D is TRBD1 (6 bases). Germline V gene lookup returns CDR1 SQVTM and CDR2 ANQGSEA. This CDR3 has 16 amino acids. Trimming took off 0 bases at V and 4 bases at J, with 18 bases between the two ends. This CDR3 reads CSVEEEGTGRGYGYTF. CDR3 coding DNA: TGCAGCGTTGAAGAAGAAGGTACAGGCAGGGGCTATGGCTACACCTTC.

This clone was seen a few times. The chain is built from TRBV2 and TRBJ1-5, with D maybe TRBD1 (5 bases). The ends were cut back, 7 bases at V and 5 bases at J, with 18 bases in the middle. The CDR3 is 15 residues long. The germline V gene encodes CDR1 SNHLY and CDR2 FYNNEI. This CDR3 reads CASNVGQGGYQPQHF. The CDR3 region has the DNA TGTGCCAGCAACGTGGGGCAGGGTGGATATCAGCCCCAGCATTTT. The complete variable domain, with remaining parts taken from reference TRBV2 and TRBJ1-5, reads EPEVTQTPSHQVTQMGQEVILRCVPISNHLYFYWYRQILGQKVEFLVSFYNNEISEKSEIFDDQFSVERPDGSNFTLKIRSTKLEDSAMYFCASNVGQGGYQPQHFGDGTRLSIL.

The rearrangement links TRBV19 to TRBJ1-5; D is ambiguous. Trimming took 5 bases from V and 2 from J, leaving 10 bases between them. Germline loops: CDR1 LNHDA, CDR2 SQIVND (reference sequence). This CDR3 contains 14 residues. The CDR3 is CASSSPPGNQPQHF. DNA of the CDR3: TGTGCCAGTAGTTCCCCGCCAGGCAATCAGCCCCAGCATTTT.

The chain couples TRBV19 to TRBJ1-2; no clear D gene. The germline gives CDR1 LNHDA, CDR2 SQIVND (reference sequence). Trimming pared 5 bases from V and 0 bases from J, leaving 10 bases between. The CDR3 is 14 amino acids. The DNA for the CDR3 is TGTGCCAGTAGTGCAGGCAGATCTAACTATGGCTACACCTTC. Amino acids: CASSAGRSNYGYTF.

This chain connects TRBV15 to TRBJ1-4; TRBD1 aligns across 7 bases. The CDR3 extends over 15 amino acids. V lost 4 bases to trimming and J lost 0 bases; unmatched junction nucleotides: 2. Per the germline V gene, CDR1 is LNHNV and CDR2 is YYDKDF (reference sequence). The CDR3 is CATSKGTATNEKLFF. The CDR3 nucleotides are TGTGCCACCAGCAAAGGGACAGCAACTAATGAAAAACTGTTTTTT.

The chain employs TRBV18 and TRBJ2-2, with 7 bases fitting TRBD1. Germline CDR1 is KGHSH and CDR2 is LQKENI. J was trimmed by 1 base and V by 3 bases; bases with no gene match: 2. There are 15 residues in the CDR3. The CDR3 spells CASSPDRWNTGELFF. CDR3 sequence (DNA): TGTGCCAGCTCACCGGACAGGTGGAACACCGGGGAGCTGTTTTTT.

The V call is TRBV7-3, the J call TRBJ1-2; 7 nucleotides line up with TRBD1. The CDR3 has 12 residues. Germline assignment: CDR1 SGHTA and CDR2 FQGTGA. V shed 6 bases and J 7 bases; nucleotides not matched to a gene: 5. This chain's CDR3 is CASSRGGSGYTF. The CDR3 DNA sequence: TGTGCCAGCAGTCGAGGGGGCTCTGGCTACACCTTC. Based on the CDR3 plus reference TRBV7-3 and TRBJ1-2, the full variable domain is GAGVSQTPSNKVTEKGKYVELRCDPISGHTALYWYRQSLGQGPEFLIYFQGTGAADDSGLPNDRFFAVRPEGSVSTLKIQRTERGDSAVYLCASSRGGSGYTFGSGTRLTVV.

This chain connects TRBV20-1 to TRBJ2-7, with a possible D match to TRBD2 (5 bases). V lost 3 bases to trimming and J lost 2 bases, with 11 bases between them. CDR3 length equals 13 residues. Per germline, CDR1 DFQATT and CDR2 SNEGSKA (reference sequence). CDR3: CSASSSPTYEQYF. CDR3 sequence (DNA): TGCAGTGCTAGTTCTAGCCCCACCTACGAGCAGTACTTC.

The CDR3: CASSKYRTRRSVSF. The CDR3 bases are TGTGCCAGCAGCAAATATCGGACAAGGCGGAGTGTGTCCTTC. This chain uses TRBV21-1 with TRBJ1-2; whether TRBD1, the table's D call, matches the DNA was not checked. TRBV21-1 is assigned pseudogene status. The CDR3 loop spans 14 amino acids.

The rearrangement uses TRBV13 and TRBJ2-1; TRBD2 aligns across 11 bases. Germline V CDR1 and CDR2: PRHDT, FYEKMQ (reference sequence). With V trimmed by 0 bases and J by 14 bases, 3 bases remained unmatched. This CDR3 comprises 13 residues. This CDR3 reads CASSLGRLAGKFF. The CDR3 nucleotides read TGTGCCAGCAGCTTAGGCCGACTAGCGGGAAAGTTCTTC.

This clone was counted a single time. The sample holds other DNA sequences that translate to the same CDR3. V and J are TRBV7-9 and TRBJ2-5; D may be TRBD1 (6 bases). In germline, CDR1 is SEHNR, CDR2 FQNEAQ (reference sequence). The length of the CDR3 is 12 residues. Trimming took 5 bases from V and 5 from J, leaving 9 bases between them. The CDR3 here is CASSGGAETQYF. CDR3 coding DNA: TGTGCCAGCAGCGGGGGCGCCGAGACCCAGTACTTC.

The chain uses TRBV5-1 and TRBJ2-5; 14 nucleotides agree with TRBD2. J gave up 4 bases and V 5 bases, and 7 bases lay outside the gene matches. Germline V gene data show CDR1 as SGHRS and CDR2 as YFSETQ. The CDR3 runs to 16 residues. CDR3 in DNA: TGCGCCAGCAGGACTAGCGGGGGGGCCGTAAGAGAGACCCAGTACTTC. Translated: CASRTSGGAVRETQYF. The variable domain in full, with the rest retrieved from reference TRBV5-1 and TRBJ2-5, is KAGVTQTPRYLIKTRGQQVTLSCSPISGHRSVSWYQQTPGQGLQFLFEYFSETQRNKGNFPGRFSGRQFSNSRSEMNVSTLELGDSALYLCASRTSGGAVRETQYFGPGTRLLVL.

The genes are TRBV29-1 and TRBJ2-1; 8 positions match TRBD1. The CDR3 is 12 residues long. Germline trimming cut 6 bases from V and 13 bases from J; bases unmatched to any gene: 11. Germline CDR1 is SQVTM and CDR2 is ANQGSEA. The DNA for the CDR3 is TGCAGCGTCGTAACTGTCGGACAGGGTCAGTTCTTC. Its translation is CSVVTVGQGQFF.

The chain is built from TRBV7-2 and TRBJ1-5; tentative D call: TRBD1 (5 bases). V was shortened by 1 base and J by 4 bases, with 11 bases between the two germline ends. Looked up from germline, CDR1 is SGHTA and CDR2 is FQGNSA. The CDR3 extends over 15 amino acids. CDR3 loop: CASSLVRQGNQPQHF. The CDR3 DNA is TGTGCCAGCAGCTTAGTGAGGCAGGGTAATCAGCCCCAGCATTTT.

The chain is built from TRBV7-3 and TRBJ1-1; possibly TRBD1 for D (5 bases). V was shortened by 6 bases and J by 0 bases, with 8 bases between the two germline ends. The CDR3 consists of 13 residues. CDR1 and CDR2 (germline): SGHTA, FQGTGA. Here the CDR3 DNA reads TGTGCCAGCAGGTTACAGGTGAACACTGAAGCTTTCTTT. Translation: CASRLQVNTEAFF.

This clone was counted a few times. The chain has TRBV19 and TRBJ1-2; D possibly corresponds to TRBD1 (6 bases). The CDR3 runs 15 residues. V was clipped by 3 bases and J by 4 bases, with 15 bases between them. CDR1 and CDR2 from the germline V gene are LNHDA and SQIVND (reference sequence). This CDR3 reads CASSIAPGQTYGYTF. The CDR3, as DNA: TGTGCCAGTAGTATTGCCCCAGGACAGACCTATGGCTACACCTTC.

The chain employs TRBV4-3 and TRBJ2-7; the D gene is possibly TRBD1 (6 bases). Trimming left V 3 bases short and J 3 bases short, with 15 bases between. This CDR3 has 15 amino acids. Per the germline V gene, CDR1 is LGHNA and CDR2 is YSLEER. CDR3 nucleotide sequence: TGCGCCAGCAGCCATCATCGGGACATTATCTACGAGCAGTACTTC. This translates into CASSHHRDIIYEQYF.

This clone was observed a single time. V usage is TRBV2 and J usage is TRBJ2-7; 7 nucleotides agree with TRBD1. The CDR3 runs 15 residues. Germline CDR1 reads SNHLY; CDR2 reads FYNNEI. Germline trimming cut 1 base from V and 4 bases from J; bases unmatched to any gene: 7. The CDR3 coding sequence is TGTGCCAGCAGTGAAGGGCAGGGCAGGGGGTACGAGCAGTACTTC. This codes for CASSEGQGRGYEQYF.

This clone appeared a single time. The gene calls are TRBV10-2 and TRBJ1-3; D is perhaps TRBD1 (6 bases). This CDR3 comprises 16 residues. The V and J ends lost 2 bases and 0 bases respectively, with 11 bases between them. Germline assignment: CDR1 WSHSY and CDR2 SAAADI. The DNA of the CDR3 is TGCGCCAGCAGTGAGGGGGGGGGCTACTCTGGAAACACCATATATTTT. Amino acid sequence: CASSEGGGYSGNTIYF.

The chain joins TRBV29-1 to TRBJ2-7, with TRBD2 matching 8 bases. From germline, CDR1 is SQVTM and CDR2 ANQGSEA. The CDR3 extends over 14 amino acids. Trimming removed 4 bases from V and 6 bases from J; junction bases left unmatched: 11. The CDR3 sequence is CSVGSGGGSGEQYF. DNA of the CDR3: TGCAGCGTTGGTTCTGGCGGGGGGTCCGGCGAGCAGTACTTC.

The rearrangement uses TRBV10-3 and TRBJ2-5, with D possibly being TRBD1 (6 bases). This CDR3 has 13 amino acids. Looked up from germline, CDR1 is ENHRY and CDR2 is SYGVKD. With 4 bases removed from V and 3 bases from J, the gap between germline ends came to 9 bases. This chain's CDR3 is CAISVDRKETQYF. CDR3 bases: TGTGCCATCAGTGTGGACAGAAAAGAGACCCAGTACTTC.

J is TRBJ1-1 and V is TRBV2; D remains unclear. Trimming took off 0 bases at V and 7 bases at J, with 6 bases between the two ends. CDR3 length: 12 residues. CDR1 and CDR2 (germline): SNHLY, FYNNEI. The CDR3 loop is CASSEARGEAFF. CDR3 sequence (DNA): TGTGCCAGCAGTGAAGCGCGGGGTGAAGCTTTCTTT. The complete variable domain, with remaining parts taken from reference TRBV2 and TRBJ1-1, reads EPEVTQTPSHQVTQMGQEVILRCVPISNHLYFYWYRQILGQKVEFLVSFYNNEISEKSEIFDDQFSVERPDGSNFTLKIRSTKLEDSAMYFCASSEARGEAFFGQGTRLTVV.

The CDR3 DNA reads as TGTGCCAGCAGTTACCTAGCGGGAGGAGGGGACAATGAGCAGTTCTTC. Its translation: CASSYLAGGGDNEQFF. The chain has TRBV6-6 and TRBJ2-1; TRBD2 matches at 11 bases. The ends lost 2 bases at V and 5 bases at J; junction bases unmatched: 5. This CDR3 is built from 16 residues. From germline, CDR1 is MNHNY and CDR2 SVGAGI (reference sequence).